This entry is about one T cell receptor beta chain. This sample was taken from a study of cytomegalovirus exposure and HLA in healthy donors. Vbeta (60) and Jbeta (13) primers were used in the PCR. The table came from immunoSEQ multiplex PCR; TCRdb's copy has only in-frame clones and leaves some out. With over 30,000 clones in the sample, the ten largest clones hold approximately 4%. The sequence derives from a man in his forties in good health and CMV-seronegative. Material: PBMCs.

The CDR3 nucleotides read TGCAGCGTGGCGGGACTCCGGGGTAGCGGATACACCGGGGAGCTGTTTTTT. Protein product: CSVAGLRGSGYTGELFF. The chain employs TRBV29-1 and TRBJ2-2, with a possible D match to TRBD2 (6 bases). V was shortened by 6 bases and J by 3 bases, with 23 bases between the two germline ends. Germline values: CDR1 SQVTM, CDR2 ANQGSEA. The CDR3 is 17 amino acids.